The 14 T cell receptor beta chains below come from one sample, sequenced in a study of monozygotic twins with inflammatory bowel disease. TCRdb reprocessed the 5' RACE reads and reports one entry per CDR3 protein, with no DNA. This specimen shows more than 300,000 distinct CDR3 sequences; the ten leading clones hold 2.5% to 3%. Sequencing was done on a sample of blood. These receptors originate from a human donor with ulcerative colitis or Crohn's disease, or a healthy co-twin of an affected twin (not recorded which).

The chain employs TRBV12-3 or TRBV12-4 and TRBJ2-3; TCRdb's D gene call, TRBD2, goes unchecked for lack of DNA. The CDR3 has 14 amino acids. The CDR3 sequence is CASSFLGLSDTQYF.

This rearrangement joins TRBV2 to TRBJ2-1; the TRBD2 assignment by TCRdb is unverifiable without DNA. The CDR3 spans 13 residues. Germline V gives CDR1 SNHLY, CDR2 FYNNEI. Here the CDR3 reads CARERGEYNEQFF. Combining the CDR3 with reference TRBV2 and TRBJ2-1 gives the whole variable domain EPEVTQTPSHQVTQMGQEVILRCVPISNHLYFYWYRQILGQKVEFLVSFYNNEISEKSEIFDDQFSVERPDGSNFTLKIRSTKLEDSAMYFCARERGEYNEQFFGPGTRLTVL.

V usage is TRBV7-9 and J usage is TRBJ2-3. The germline V gene has CDR1 SEHNR and CDR2 FQNEAQ (reference sequence). This CDR3 is built from 12 residues. CDR3: CASSQSIDTQYF.

The V gene is TRBV28, the J gene TRBJ1-6. The CDR3 covers 14 residues. Germline CDR1 MDHEN, CDR2 SYDVKM. The CDR3: CASSGQSHNSPLHF.

The chain recombines TRBV12-3 or TRBV12-4 with TRBJ1-2. This CDR3 is 14 amino acids long. Here the CDR3 reads CASSFGSGGYGYTF.

The rearrangement uses TRBV20-1 and TRBJ2-2; TCRdb returns TRBD1, unconfirmable since there is no DNA. The CDR3 has 14 residues. Germline CDR1 is DFQATT and CDR2 is SNEGSKA (reference sequence). CDR3 sequence: CSAIPGTAYGELFF.

The chain has TRBV15 and TRBJ2-3; the TRBD1 assignment by TCRdb is unverifiable without DNA. From germline, CDR1 is LNHNV and CDR2 YYDKDF (reference sequence). CDR3 length: 17 amino acids. The CDR3 sequence: CATSRKPTGGWSDTQYF.

V is TRBV6-1 and J is TRBJ1-5; TCRdb gives TRBD1 as the D gene, but with no DNA this cannot be confirmed. Looked up from germline, CDR1 is MNHNS and CDR2 is SASEGT. The CDR3 covers 15 residues. The CDR3 sequence is CASSQGQGGNQPQHF.

The V call is TRBV7-2, the J call TRBJ2-7; the D gene TCRdb calls, TRBD1, cannot be checked with no DNA. Per the germline V gene, CDR1 is SGHTA and CDR2 is FQGNSA. The CDR3 sequence is 15 residues long. CDR3 residues: CASSPPRTAVYEQYF.

This chain connects TRBV4-3 to TRBJ2-6. The CDR3 has 17 amino acids. CDR1 and CDR2 from the germline V gene are LGHNA and YSLEER. The CDR3 spells CASSQDATVSGANVLTF.

The V call is TRBV5-1, the J call TRBJ1-2; the D gene TCRdb calls, TRBD1, cannot be checked with no DNA. Germline CDR1 is SGHRS and CDR2 is YFSETQ. This CDR3 region has 16 residues. Here the CDR3 reads CASSSEDRFANYGYTF.

This chain connects TRBV12-3 or TRBV12-4 to TRBJ1-1; TCRdb lists TRBD1, though no DNA is available to test this call. This CDR3 region has 16 residues. The CDR3 reads CASSPRQGDLNTEAFF.

CDR3 in amino acids: CASSLAGLSRGGQGLIINQPQHF. The chain uses TRBV5-1 and TRBJ1-5; absent DNA, TCRdb's TRBD1 call cannot be checked. The CDR3 is 23 amino acids. Germline V gene lookup returns CDR1 SGHRS and CDR2 YFSETQ. Drawing the rest from reference TRBV5-1 and TRBJ1-5, the complete variable domain is KAGVTQTPRYLIKTRGQQVTLSCSPISGHRSVSWYQQTPGQGLQFLFEYFSETQRNKGNFPGRFSGRQFSNSRSEMNVSTLELGDSALYLCASSLAGLSRGGQGLIINQPQHFGDGTRLSIL.

The V and J genes are TRBV19 and TRBJ2-3; the D gene TCRdb calls, TRBD1, cannot be checked with no DNA. Germline CDR1 reads LNHDA; CDR2 reads SQIVND (reference sequence). CDR3 length equals 16 residues. CDR3 loop: CASSIFATGSTDTQYF. The variable domain in full, completed from reference TRBV19 and TRBJ2-3, reads DGGITQSPKYLFRKEGQNVTLSCEQNLNHDAMYWYRQDPGQGLRLIYYSQIVNDFQKGDIAEGYSVSREKKESFPLTVTSAQKNPTAFYLCASSIFATGSTDTQYFGPGTRLTVL.